This T cell receptor (beta chain) was found in a study of regulatory T cells in long-lasting Graves disease. Overall study results and limits: Newly diagnosed patients had higher TCR diversity than persistent Graves' patients did.

In regard to this clonotype: Its antigen is not identified.

Described time point: persistent/refractory GD, antithyroid drugs over 5 years with positive TRAb. Scientists built the TCR library using RNA that was extracted from PBMCs. CDR3-region Arm-PCR and iRepertoire HTBI primers produced the TCR beta libraries. Using its own MiXCR run on the multiplex PCR reads, TCRdb lists one record per CDR3 protein. The data show under 450,000 distinct CDR3 sequences, with about 20% seen just once and about a quarter held by the top ten. The CDR3 is 13 residues long. V shed 5 bases, J shed 10 bases, and the junction held 8 bases outside the gene matches. CDR1 is SNHLY and CDR2 is FYNNEI in the germline V gene.

V and J are TRBV2 and TRBJ1-1, with 9 bases lining up with TRBD1. This sample comprised peripheral blood mononuclear cells (PBMCs), obtained when the disease was refractory, from a patient treated with antithyroid drugs. This receptor was taken from a female donor with Graves disease. The CDR3 DNA reads TGTGCCAGCAGTCCCCAACGGGACAGGGCAGCTTTCTTT. It codes for CASSPQRDRAAFF.